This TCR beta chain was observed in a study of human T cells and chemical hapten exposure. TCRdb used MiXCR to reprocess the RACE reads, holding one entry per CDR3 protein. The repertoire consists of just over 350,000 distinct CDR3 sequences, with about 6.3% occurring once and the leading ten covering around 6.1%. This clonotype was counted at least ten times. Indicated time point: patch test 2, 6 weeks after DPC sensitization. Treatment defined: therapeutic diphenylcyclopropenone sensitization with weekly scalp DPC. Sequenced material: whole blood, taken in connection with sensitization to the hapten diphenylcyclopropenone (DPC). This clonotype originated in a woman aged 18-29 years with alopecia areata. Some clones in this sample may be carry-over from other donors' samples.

The CDR3 spells CASSPQGFYSNQPQHF. The CDR3 region has the DNA TGTGCCAGCAGTCCACAGGGCTTCTATAGCAATCAGCCCCAGCATTTT. The V call is TRBV6-5, the J call TRBJ1-5; D possibly corresponds to TRBD1 (6 bases). Germline V gene sequence: CDR1 MNHEY, CDR2 SVGAGI. The ends were cut back, 5 bases at V and 0 bases at J, with 14 bases in the middle. This CDR3 region has 16 residues.